This T cell receptor beta chain is from a study of blood T cells in healthy people across ages. Study-wide background: When template switching was applied, about one barcoded beta molecule was captured per two T cells. Study conclusions and caveats: Age advanced and TCR beta diversity per million T cells fell, roughly linearly. CMV status of donors was unknown, possibly confounding expanded clonotype changes.

Each sample yielded at least 6 million isolated PBMCs. A second PCR of about 6 to 12 cycles used a sample-barcoded 5' primer and a J-beta primer mix. Via MiXCR, TCRdb re-called the 5' RACE reads, giving one row per CDR3 protein. The table lists 500,000 to 600,000 distinct CDR3 sequences, 25% to 30% of them singletons. This clonotype was counted between two and nine times. What it binds is not known. Germline V CDR1 and CDR2: MNHEY, SMNVEV (reference sequence). The CDR3 totals 17 residues. Trimming cost V 0 bases and J 1 base; bases outside gene matches: 4. Input material: blood. The receptor's source is a woman aged 70 to 79 in good health. V gene TRBV27 combines with J gene TRBJ2-5, with 11 nucleotides matching TRBD2. CDR3 region: CASSLSVAGGTQETQYF. The CDR3 coding sequence is TGTGCCAGCAGTTTATCGGTAGCGGGGGGGACCCAAGAGACCCAGTACTTC.